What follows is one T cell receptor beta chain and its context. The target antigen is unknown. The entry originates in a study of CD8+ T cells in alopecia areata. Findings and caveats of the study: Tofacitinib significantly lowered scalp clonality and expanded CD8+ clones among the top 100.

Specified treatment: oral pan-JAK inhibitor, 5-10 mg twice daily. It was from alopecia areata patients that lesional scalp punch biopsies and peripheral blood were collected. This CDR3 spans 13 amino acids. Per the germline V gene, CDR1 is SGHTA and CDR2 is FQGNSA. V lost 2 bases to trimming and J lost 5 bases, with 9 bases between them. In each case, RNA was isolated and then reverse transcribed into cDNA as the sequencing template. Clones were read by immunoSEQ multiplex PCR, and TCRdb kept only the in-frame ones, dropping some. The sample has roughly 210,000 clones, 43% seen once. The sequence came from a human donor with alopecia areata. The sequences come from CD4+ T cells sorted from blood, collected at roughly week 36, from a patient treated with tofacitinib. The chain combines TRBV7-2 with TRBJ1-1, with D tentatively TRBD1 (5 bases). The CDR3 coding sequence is TGTGCCAGCAGCTTACCCAGGGATACTGAAGCTTTCTTT. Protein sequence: CASSLPRDTEAFF.